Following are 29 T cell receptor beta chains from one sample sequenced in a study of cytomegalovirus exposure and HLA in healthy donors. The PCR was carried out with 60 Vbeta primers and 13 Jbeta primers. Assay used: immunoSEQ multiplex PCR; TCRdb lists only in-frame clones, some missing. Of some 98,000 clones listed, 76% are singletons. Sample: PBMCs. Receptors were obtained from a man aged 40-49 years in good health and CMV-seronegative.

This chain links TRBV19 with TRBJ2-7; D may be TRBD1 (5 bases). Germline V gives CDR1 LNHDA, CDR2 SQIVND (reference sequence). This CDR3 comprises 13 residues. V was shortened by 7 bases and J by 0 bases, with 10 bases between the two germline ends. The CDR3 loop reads CASKTGSSYEQYF. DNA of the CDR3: TGTGCCAGTAAAACAGGTAGCTCCTACGAGCAGTACTTC.

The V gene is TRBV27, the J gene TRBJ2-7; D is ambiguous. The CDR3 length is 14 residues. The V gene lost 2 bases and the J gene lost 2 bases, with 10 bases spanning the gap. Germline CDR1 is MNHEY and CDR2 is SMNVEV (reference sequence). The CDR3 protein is CASSLVSGPYEQYF. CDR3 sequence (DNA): TGTGCCAGCAGTTTAGTTTCTGGGCCCTACGAGCAGTACTTC.

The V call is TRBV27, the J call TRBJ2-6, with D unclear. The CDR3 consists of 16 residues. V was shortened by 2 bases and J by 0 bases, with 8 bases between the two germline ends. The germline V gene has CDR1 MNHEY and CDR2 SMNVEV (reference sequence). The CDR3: CASSLGQISGANVLTF. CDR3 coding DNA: TGTGCCAGCAGTTTAGGCCAGATCTCTGGGGCCAACGTCCTGACTTTC. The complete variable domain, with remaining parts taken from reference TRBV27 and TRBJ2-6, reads EAQVTQNPRYLITVTGKKLTVTCSQNMNHEYMSWYRQDPGLGLRQIYYSMNVEVTDKGDVPEGYKVSRKEKRNFPLILESPSPNQTSLYFCASSLGQISGANVLTFGAGSRLTVL.

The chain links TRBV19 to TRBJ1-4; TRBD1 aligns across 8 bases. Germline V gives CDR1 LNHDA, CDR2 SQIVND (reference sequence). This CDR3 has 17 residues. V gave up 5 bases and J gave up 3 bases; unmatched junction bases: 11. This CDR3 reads CASSLGQGEISNEKLFF. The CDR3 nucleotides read TGTGCCAGTAGTCTTGGACAGGGAGAGATTTCTAATGAAAAACTGTTTTTT.

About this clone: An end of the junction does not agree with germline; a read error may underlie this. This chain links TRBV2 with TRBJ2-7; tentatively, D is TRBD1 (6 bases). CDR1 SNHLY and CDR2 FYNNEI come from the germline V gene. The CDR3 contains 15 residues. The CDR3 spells CAGSEPGQPTYEQYF. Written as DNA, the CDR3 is TGTGCCGGCAGTGAACCGGGACAACCGACCTACGAGCAGTACTTC.

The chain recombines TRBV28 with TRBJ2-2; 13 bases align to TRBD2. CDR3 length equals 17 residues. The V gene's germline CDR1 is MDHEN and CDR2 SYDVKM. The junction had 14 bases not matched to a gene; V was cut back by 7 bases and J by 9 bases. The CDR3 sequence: CASTIKGLAGVRRELFF. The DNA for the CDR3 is TGTGCCAGCACCATTAAAGGACTAGCGGGAGTCCGGAGGGAGCTGTTTTTT.

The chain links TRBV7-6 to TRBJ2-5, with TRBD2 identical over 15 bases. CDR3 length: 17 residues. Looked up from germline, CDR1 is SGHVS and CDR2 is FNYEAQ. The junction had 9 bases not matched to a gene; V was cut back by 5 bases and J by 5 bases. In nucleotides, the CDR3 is TGTGCCAGCAGCCGTCGGACTAGCGGGGGGGCTGGGGAGACCCAGTACTTC. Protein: CASSRRTSGGAGETQYF.

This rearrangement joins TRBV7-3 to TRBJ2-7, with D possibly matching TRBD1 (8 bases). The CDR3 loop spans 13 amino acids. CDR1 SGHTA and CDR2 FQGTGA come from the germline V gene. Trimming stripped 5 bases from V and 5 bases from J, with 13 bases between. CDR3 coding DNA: TGTGCCAGCAGCAGGACAGGGAGGGACGAGCAGTACTTC. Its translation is CASSRTGRDEQYF. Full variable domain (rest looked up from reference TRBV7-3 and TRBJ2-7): GAGVSQTPSNKVTEKGKYVELRCDPISGHTALYWYRQSLGQGPEFLIYFQGTGAADDSGLPNDRFFAVRPEGSVSTLKIQRTERGDSAVYLCASSRTGRDEQYFGPGTRLTVT.

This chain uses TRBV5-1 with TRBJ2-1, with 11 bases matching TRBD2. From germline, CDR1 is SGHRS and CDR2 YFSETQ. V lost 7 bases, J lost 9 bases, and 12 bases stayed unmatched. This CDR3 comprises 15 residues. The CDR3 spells CASSLGLAGFAEQFF. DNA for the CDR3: TGCGCCAGCTCACTCGGACTAGCGGGTTTTGCTGAGCAGTTCTTC.

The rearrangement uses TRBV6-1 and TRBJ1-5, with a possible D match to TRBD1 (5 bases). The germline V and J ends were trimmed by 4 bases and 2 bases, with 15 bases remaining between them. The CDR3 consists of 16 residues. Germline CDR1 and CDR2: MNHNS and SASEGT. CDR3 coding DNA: TGTGCCAGCAGTGGCGGGGGGGGATATGGCAATCAGCCCCAGCATTTT. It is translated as CASSGGGGYGNQPQHF.

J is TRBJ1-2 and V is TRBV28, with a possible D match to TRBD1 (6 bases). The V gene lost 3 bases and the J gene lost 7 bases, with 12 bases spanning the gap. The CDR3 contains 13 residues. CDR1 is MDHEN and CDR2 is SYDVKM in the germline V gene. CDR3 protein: CASSLQGGRGYTF. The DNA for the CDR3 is TGTGCCAGCAGTTTGCAAGGGGGTCGTGGCTACACCTTC.

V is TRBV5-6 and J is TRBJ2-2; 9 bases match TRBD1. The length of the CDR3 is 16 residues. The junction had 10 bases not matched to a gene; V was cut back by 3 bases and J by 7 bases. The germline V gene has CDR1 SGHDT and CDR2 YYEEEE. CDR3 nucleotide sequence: TGTGCCAGCAGCTCATACAGGGGGCGCGGTATCGGGGAGCTGTTTTTT. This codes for CASSSYRGRGIGELFF.

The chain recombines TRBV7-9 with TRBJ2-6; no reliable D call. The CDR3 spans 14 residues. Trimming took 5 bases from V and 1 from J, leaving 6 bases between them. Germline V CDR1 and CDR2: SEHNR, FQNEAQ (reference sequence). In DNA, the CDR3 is TGTGCCAGCAGCCTCGGGTCTGGGGCCAACGTCCTGACTTTC. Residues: CASSLGSGANVLTF.

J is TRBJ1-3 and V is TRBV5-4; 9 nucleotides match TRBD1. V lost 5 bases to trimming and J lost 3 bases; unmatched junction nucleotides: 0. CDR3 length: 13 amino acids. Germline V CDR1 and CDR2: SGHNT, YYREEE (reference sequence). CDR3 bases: TGTGCCAGCAGGGACAGGGGTGGAAACACCATATATTTT. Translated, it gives CASRDRGGNTIYF.

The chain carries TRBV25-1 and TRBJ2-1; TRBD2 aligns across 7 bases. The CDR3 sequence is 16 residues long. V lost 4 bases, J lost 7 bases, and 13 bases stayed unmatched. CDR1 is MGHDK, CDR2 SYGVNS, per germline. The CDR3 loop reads CASSGLAGREGNEQFF. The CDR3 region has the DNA TGTGCCAGCAGTGGTTTAGCGGGCCGGGAAGGGAATGAGCAGTTCTTC.

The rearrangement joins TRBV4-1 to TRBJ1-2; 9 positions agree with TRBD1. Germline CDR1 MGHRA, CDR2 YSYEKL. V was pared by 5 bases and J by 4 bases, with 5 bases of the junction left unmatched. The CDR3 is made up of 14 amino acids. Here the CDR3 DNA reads TGCGCCAGCAGCAAGGGACAGGGAATCTATGGCTACACCTTC. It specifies CASSKGQGIYGYTF.

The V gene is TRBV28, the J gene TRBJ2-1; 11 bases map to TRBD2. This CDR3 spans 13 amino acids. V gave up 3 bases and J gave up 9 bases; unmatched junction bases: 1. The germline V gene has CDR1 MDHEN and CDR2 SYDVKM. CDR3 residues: CASSFGLAGEQFF. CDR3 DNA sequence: TGTGCCAGCAGTTTTGGACTAGCGGGTGAGCAGTTCTTC. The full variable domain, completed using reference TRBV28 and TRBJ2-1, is DVKVTQSSRYLVKRTGEKVFLECVQDMDHENMFWYRQDPGLGLRLIYFSYDVKMKEKGDIPEGYSVSREKKERFSLILESASTNQTSMYLCASSFGLAGEQFFGPGTRLTVL.

The DNA of the CDR3 is TGTGCCAGCAGTGAGACAGGAGGAGACAATCAGCCCCAGCATTTT. Amino acids: CASSETGGDNQPQHF. V and J are TRBV6-1 and TRBJ1-5, with a tentative D call TRBD1 (6 bases). V shed 3 bases and J shed 3 bases, with 12 bases lying between them. CDR3 length equals 15 residues. Germline CDR1 MNHNS, CDR2 SASEGT.

The CDR3 reads CASSLPGTGTARKLFF. The CDR3 DNA is TGTGCCAGCAGCTTACCCGGGACAGGGACCGCCAGGAAACTGTTTTTT. The V call is TRBV7-2, the J call TRBJ1-4; 9 bases match TRBD1. CDR3 length: 16 residues. V gave up 2 bases and J gave up 11 bases; unmatched junction bases: 12. Germline lookup yields CDR1 SGHTA and CDR2 FQGNSA.

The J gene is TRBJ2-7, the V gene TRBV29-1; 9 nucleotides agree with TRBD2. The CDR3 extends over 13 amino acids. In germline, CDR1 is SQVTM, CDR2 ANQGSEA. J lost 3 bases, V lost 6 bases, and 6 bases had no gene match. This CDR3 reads CSVIAGVGYEQYF. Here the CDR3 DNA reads TGCAGCGTAATAGCGGGAGTGGGCTACGAGCAGTACTTC.

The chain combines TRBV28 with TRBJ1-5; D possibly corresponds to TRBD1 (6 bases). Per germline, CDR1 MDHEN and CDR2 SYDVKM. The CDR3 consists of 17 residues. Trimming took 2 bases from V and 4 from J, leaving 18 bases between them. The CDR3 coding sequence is TGTGCCAGCAGTTTACAGGGGCCCCTTATACGGAATCAGCCCCAGCATTTT. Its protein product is CASSLQGPLIRNQPQHF.

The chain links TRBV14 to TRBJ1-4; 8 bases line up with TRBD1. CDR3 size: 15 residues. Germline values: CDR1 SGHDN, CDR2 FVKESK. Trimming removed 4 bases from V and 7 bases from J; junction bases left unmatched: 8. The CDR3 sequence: CASSLQGTGGEKLFF. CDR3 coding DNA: TGTGCCAGCAGCCTGCAAGGGACAGGCGGTGAAAAACTGTTTTTT.

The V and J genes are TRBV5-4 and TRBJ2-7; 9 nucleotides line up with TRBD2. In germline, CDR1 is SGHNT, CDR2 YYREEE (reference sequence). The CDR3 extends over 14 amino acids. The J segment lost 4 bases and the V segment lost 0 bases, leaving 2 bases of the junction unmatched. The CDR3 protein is CASSLGTSEYEQYF. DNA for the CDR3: TGTGCCAGCAGCTTGGGGACTAGCGAATACGAGCAGTACTTC.

The CDR3 sequence: CASDDRGGNQPQHF. CDR3 bases: TGTGCCAGCGACGACAGAGGTGGCAATCAGCCCCAGCATTTT. The V call is TRBV28, the J call TRBJ1-5; TRBD1 might be the D (5 bases). CDR1 is MDHEN, CDR2 SYDVKM, per germline. V lost 8 bases and J 2 bases, leaving 13 bases between the germline ends. The CDR3 is 14 residues long.

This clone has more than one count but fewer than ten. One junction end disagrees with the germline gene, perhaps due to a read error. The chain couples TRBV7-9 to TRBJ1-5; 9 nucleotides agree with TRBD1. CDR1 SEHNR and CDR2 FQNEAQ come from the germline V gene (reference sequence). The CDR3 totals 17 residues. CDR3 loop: CSSSFSPGQGFNQPQHF. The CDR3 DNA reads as TGTTCCAGCAGCTTTTCTCCGGGACAGGGATTCAATCAGCCCCAGCATTTT.

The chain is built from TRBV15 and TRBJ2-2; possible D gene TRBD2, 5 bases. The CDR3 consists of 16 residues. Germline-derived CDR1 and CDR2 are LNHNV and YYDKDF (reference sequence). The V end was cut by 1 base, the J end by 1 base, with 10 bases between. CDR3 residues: CATSRGFGENTGELFF. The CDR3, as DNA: TGTGCCACCAGCAGAGGTTTCGGGGAGAACACCGGGGAGCTGTTTTTT.

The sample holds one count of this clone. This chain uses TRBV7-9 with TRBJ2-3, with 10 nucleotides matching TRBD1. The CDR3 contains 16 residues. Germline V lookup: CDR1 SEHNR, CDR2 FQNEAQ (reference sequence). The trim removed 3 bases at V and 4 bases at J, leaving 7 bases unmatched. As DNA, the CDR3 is TGTGCCAGCAGCTTGTTGGGGACAGGGGTAGCAGATACGCAGTATTTT. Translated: CASSLLGTGVADTQYF.

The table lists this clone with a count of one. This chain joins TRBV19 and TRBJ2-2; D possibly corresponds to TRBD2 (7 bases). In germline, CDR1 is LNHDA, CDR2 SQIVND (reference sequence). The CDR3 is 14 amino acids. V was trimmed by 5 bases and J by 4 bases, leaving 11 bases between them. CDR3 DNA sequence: TGTGCCAGTAGTCGGAGGGGGGGCACCGGGGAGCTGTTTTTT. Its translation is CASSRRGGTGELFF.

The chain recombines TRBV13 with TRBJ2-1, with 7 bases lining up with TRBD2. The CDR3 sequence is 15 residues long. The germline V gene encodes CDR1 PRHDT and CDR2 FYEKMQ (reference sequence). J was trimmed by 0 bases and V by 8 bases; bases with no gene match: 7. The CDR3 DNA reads TGTGCCAGCGTTTTTGGCGGGAGCTCCTACAATGAGCAGTTCTTC. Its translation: CASVFGGSSYNEQFF.